The 21 T cell receptor beta chains below all came from one sample that was sequenced in a study of Graves' ophthalmopathy and Graves' hyperthyroidism. RNA transcripts were the source from which TCR beta CDR3 regions were amplified. The library came from an HTBI-primed first-round RT-PCR and a second-round multiplex PCR. TCRdb independently ran MiXCR on the multiplex PCR reads; one entry per CDR3 protein. The sample contains 200,000 to 250,000 distinct CDR3 sequences, under 30% of which appear only once. The sequencing input was peripheral blood. These receptor sequences come from a man aged 45-60 years with Graves' ophthalmopathy.

This chain connects TRBV12-5 to TRBJ2-7; 7 positions match TRBD1. CDR3 length equals 16 residues. Germline V lookup: CDR1 LGHNT, CDR2 FRNRAP. The V segment lost 7 bases and the J segment 5 bases; nucleotides outside the gene matches: 17. The CDR3 DNA is TGTGCTAGTGCCACCATACCAGGGGGAGTGATGAACGAGCAGTACTTC. Protein sequence: CASATIPGGVMNEQYF. Supplemented by reference TRBV12-5 and TRBJ2-7, the full variable domain reads DARVTQTPRHKVTEMGQEVTMRCQPILGHNTVFWYRQTMMQGLELLAYFRNRAPLDDSGMPKDRFSAEMPDATLATLKIQPSEPRDSAVYFCASATIPGGVMNEQYFGPGTRLTVT.

This clonotype was found many times. The chain carries TRBV6-5 and TRBJ1-2; D is perhaps TRBD1 (6 bases). The germline V gene encodes CDR1 MNHEY and CDR2 SVGAGI. The CDR3 runs to 16 residues. The germline V and J ends were trimmed by 2 bases and 1 base, with 14 bases remaining between them. CDR3 coding DNA: TGTGCCAGCAGTTACACGCAGGGGACGGTTAACTATGGCTACACCTTC. Protein: CASSYTQGTVNYGYTF.

In its sample, this clonotype was seen many times. The chain uses TRBV29-1 and TRBJ2-5, with no clear D. The CDR3 has 14 residues. CDR1 is SQVTM, CDR2 ANQGSEA, per germline. V lost 3 bases, J lost 0 bases, and 11 bases lay in between. The CDR3 DNA sequence: TGCAGCGTTGATCTGGGGAAAAACCAAGAGACCCAGTACTTC. Translated, it gives CSVDLGKNQETQYF.

This clonotype was found many times. This chain joins TRBV7-9 and TRBJ2-7, with TRBD2 matching 7 bases. Germline CDR1 SEHNR, CDR2 FQNEAQ (reference sequence). V lost 0 bases, J lost 3 bases, and 8 bases stayed unmatched. The CDR3 spans 16 residues. Here the CDR3 DNA reads TGTGCCAGCAGCTTAGCGTCAGCGGGAACCCTCTACGAGCAGTACTTC. Protein sequence: CASSLASAGTLYEQYF.

The table lists this clonotype with many counts. The chain has TRBV19 and TRBJ2-7, with 8 nucleotides matching TRBD1. CDR1 is LNHDA, CDR2 SQIVND, per germline (reference sequence). V lost 2 bases, J lost 2 bases, and 2 bases stayed unmatched. This CDR3 is built from 14 residues. The CDR3 here is CASSIMTGAYEQYF. CDR3 sequence (DNA): TGTGCCAGTAGTATAATGACAGGGGCCTACGAGCAGTACTTC.

In this sample, this clonotype turned up many times. The gene calls are TRBV12-3 or TRBV12-4 and TRBJ1-5, with D maybe TRBD1 (6 bases). The V gene lost 3 bases and the J gene lost 4 bases, with 10 bases spanning the gap. The CDR3 sequence is 14 residues long. The CDR3 nucleotides read TGTGCCAGCAGTTTTGGGACAACAAATCAGCCCCAGCATTTT. It codes for CASSFGTTNQPQHF.

This clonotype was observed at least ten times. V usage is TRBV19 and J usage is TRBJ1-2; tentative D call: TRBD1 (5 bases). The germline V gene encodes CDR1 LNHDA and CDR2 SQIVND (reference sequence). Trimming took 6 bases from V and 6 from J, leaving 8 bases between them. The CDR3 length is 11 residues. The CDR3 protein is CASSLGDGYTF. The DNA for the CDR3 is TGTGCCAGTAGCCTGGGGGATGGCTACACCTTC.

The chain joins TRBV6-2 or TRBV6-3 to TRBJ2-2; D possibly matches TRBD1 or TRBD2 (5 bases each). The V gene's germline CDR1 is MNHEY and CDR2 SVGEGT. CDR3 length equals 14 residues. Trimming shortened V by 9 bases and J by 3 bases, and 14 bases separated the two germline ends. CDR3 loop: CASSWGIHTGELFF. The DNA for the CDR3 is TGTGCCAGTTCCTGGGGGATCCACACCGGGGAGCTGTTTTTT.

The V call is TRBV7-2, the J call TRBJ1-2, with D possibly TRBD1 on 5 matching bases. From germline, CDR1 is SGHTA and CDR2 FQGNSA. V was trimmed by 3 bases and J by 2 bases, leaving 10 bases between them. The length of the CDR3 is 14 residues. CDR3 sequence reads: CASSFGGRNYGYTF. The CDR3 DNA is TGTGCCAGCAGCTTCGGGGGGAGGAACTATGGCTACACCTTC.

This clonotype has more than one count but fewer than ten. The chain has TRBV28 and TRBJ2-7; 9 nucleotides align to TRBD1. Germline V gene data show CDR1 as MDHEN and CDR2 as SYDVKM. J gave up 5 bases and V 6 bases, and 11 bases lay outside the gene matches. This CDR3 comprises 15 residues. The CDR3 DNA follows: TGTGCCAGCAGCCCCGCGGGGACAGGGTCACACGAGCAGTACTTC. It codes for CASSPAGTGSHEQYF.

The V gene is TRBV12-3 or TRBV12-4, the J gene TRBJ1-5; D might be TRBD1 (5 bases). The V gene lost 5 bases and the J gene lost 4 bases, with 15 bases spanning the gap. This CDR3 region has 15 residues. Here the CDR3 reads CASSRQYQGNQPQHF. CDR3 nucleotide sequence: TGTGCCAGCAGTCGCCAGTATCAGGGAAATCAGCCCCAGCATTTT.

This clonotype was counted ten times or more. The chain is built from TRBV7-9 and TRBJ2-7; perhaps TRBD2 as D (6 bases). The CDR3 runs to 16 residues. The germline gives CDR1 SEHNR, CDR2 FQNEAQ (reference sequence). Trimming cost V 5 bases and J 0 bases, with 17 bases left between them. CDR3 protein: CASSPLRGGPSYEQYF. In DNA, the CDR3 is TGTGCCAGCAGCCCATTAAGAGGAGGGCCCTCCTACGAGCAGTACTTC.

The J gene is TRBJ1-1, the V gene TRBV28; TRBD1 matches 7 bases. The length of the CDR3 is 15 residues. V trimming: 7 bases; J trimming: 1 base; junction bases outside the gene matches: 9. Germline V gene sequence: CDR1 MDHEN, CDR2 SYDVKM. The CDR3 DNA is TGTGCCAGCAACCCAGGGGGGGGATGGAACACTGAAGCTTTCTTT. Amino acids: CASNPGGGWNTEAFF.

The chain has TRBV6-2 or TRBV6-3 and TRBJ2-5, with 9 positions matching TRBD2. Germline-derived CDR1 and CDR2 are MNHEY and SVGEGT. V lost 4 bases and J lost 5; bases outside the gene matches: 5. The CDR3 consists of 14 residues. The DNA for the CDR3 is TGTGCCAGCAGTTGGGGCGGGAGGGGTGAGACCCAGTACTTC. This codes for CASSWGGRGETQYF.

This clonotype was recorded many times. This rearrangement joins TRBV28 to TRBJ2-5; 8 bases fit TRBD1. This CDR3 is 15 amino acids long. Germline trimming cut 7 bases from V and 5 bases from J; bases unmatched to any gene: 12. Germline V lookup: CDR1 MDHEN, CDR2 SYDVKM. The CDR3 protein is CASNLSTGEKETQYF. In DNA form, the CDR3 reads TGTGCCAGCAACCTATCGACAGGGGAAAAGGAGACCCAGTACTTC.

This clonotype was observed a handful of times. The chain recombines TRBV11-2 with TRBJ2-4; D uncertain. The CDR3 has 18 amino acids. The germline V gene encodes CDR1 SGHAT and CDR2 FQNNGV. V was pared by 6 bases and J by 0 bases, with 21 bases between. CDR3 loop: CASRPSAPRAIAKNIQYF. In DNA, the CDR3 is TGTGCCAGCAGGCCCAGCGCCCCCCGGGCGATAGCCAAAAACATTCAGTACTTC.

This clonotype was counted ten times or more. The V and J genes are TRBV6-2 or TRBV6-3 and TRBJ2-3; TRBD2 might be the D (6 bases). The V gene's germline CDR1 is MNHEY and CDR2 SVGEGT. Deletions cut 0 bases from V and 1 base from J, with 8 bases between. This CDR3 is built from 15 residues. The CDR3 here is CASSYSQRGTDTQYF. DNA of the CDR3: TGTGCCAGCAGTTACTCCCAGCGGGGCACAGATACGCAGTATTTT.

The rearrangement uses TRBV6-1 and TRBJ2-7, with 10 bases matching TRBD1. The CDR3 has 15 residues. Per germline, CDR1 MNHNS and CDR2 SASEGT. Trimming took 6 bases from V and 1 from J; bases not matched to a gene: 6. The CDR3 DNA sequence: TGTGCCAGCAGGAACCGGGGACAGGGGTCCTACGAGCAGTACTTC. Amino acids: CASRNRGQGSYEQYF.

This clonotype was counted ten times or more. This chain links TRBV9 with TRBJ2-7; TRBD2 matches 11 bases. Germline V CDR1 and CDR2: SGDLS, YYNGEE. With 3 bases clipped from V and 4 bases from J, the junction kept 3 bases outside the gene matches. The CDR3 loop spans 14 amino acids. This CDR3 reads CASSAGLAVYEQYF. In DNA form, the CDR3 reads TGTGCCAGCAGCGCGGGACTAGCGGTATACGAGCAGTACTTC.

This clonotype is a singleton in its sample. The rearrangement joins TRBV6-2 or TRBV6-3 to TRBJ2-7, with 7 bases matching TRBD2. This CDR3 has 13 residues. Germline-derived CDR1 and CDR2 are MNHEY and SVGEGT. V shed 11 bases, J shed 2 bases, and the junction held 9 bases outside the gene matches. The CDR3 DNA is TGTGCCGCACAGAGTGGGGGGGCCTACGAGCAGTACTTC. This sequence encodes CAAQSGGAYEQYF.

The table lists this clonotype with many counts. The rearrangement joins TRBV4-1 to TRBJ1-5; D remains unclear. The ends were cut back, 0 bases at V and 7 bases at J, with 7 bases in the middle. CDR1 and CDR2 (germline): MGHRA, YSYEKL. This CDR3 has 13 amino acids. The CDR3 protein is CASSQEGWQPQHF. In DNA form, the CDR3 reads TGCGCCAGCAGCCAAGAAGGGTGGCAGCCCCAGCATTTT.